This T cell receptor beta chain is drawn from a study of blood T cell repertoires in COVID-19 (dated by TCRdb to 2020 to 2021). At the level of the whole study: The collaborator samples originated in the United States, Italy and Spain and spanned the acute and convalescent phases of COVID-19. The sample metadata nearly always contained a de-identified subject ID, COVID-19 status, age in years and sex. The dataset comprised deeply sampled blood TCRbeta repertoires from subjects exposed to, actively infected with, or recovered from COVID-19. The samples were drawn from the first 160 participants of the ongoing ImmuneRACE study and from 1,254 subjects provided by 6 global collaborators. Where available, HLA class I and class II types were taken from metadata supplied by the sample provider and were not determined by assay-based typing. The repertoires were released in a freely available public database meant as a resource for research on the immune response to SARS-CoV-2. The prospective study material was composed of cDNA or gDNA derived from T cells, B-cell-depleted T cells, or PBMCs.

Participants in the prospective study were aged 18 to 89 years, lived in more than 20 United States geographic areas, and enrolled through a virtual design. To assign participants to cohorts, the prospective study relied on clinical history that participants themselves reported in a screening survey and a study questionnaire. Recovered participants in ImmuneRACE Cohort 3 were defined as having two consecutive negative NP/OP PCR tests, clearance from a healthcare professional, or resolution of symptoms. In the prospective study, mobile phlebotomists collected whole blood, serum and a nasopharyngeal or oropharyngeal swab from each participant. Additional blood draws and questionnaires over an approximately two-month period could optionally be provided by prospective study participants. Prospective study blood samples were shipped either frozen or at room temperature before DNA extraction. Taken from cysteine to phenylalanine, the CDR3 has 15 residues. Just CDR3 DNA is preserved here, 45 bases in frame from base 1.

The immunoSEQ Assay, a bias-controlled multiplex PCR, was used to amplify TCRbeta CDR3 regions from genomic DNA. In the paper's pipeline: Within the assay, amplification of reference gene primers was used to estimate how many nucleated cells each sample contained. To quantify the absolute abundance of each unique TCRbeta CDR3 rearrangement, sequence reads were collapsed and filtered. For each sample, productive Simpson clonality was calculated as the square root of Simpson's diversity index across productive rearrangements. Here the immuneACCESS table is served through TCRdb, limited to in-frame sequences with V and J called. Missing clones are a known gap in these copies; in checked studies unresolved V genes cover under half, and the rest lacks a known reason. The DNA was the basis for D and trimming; V, J and clone size are from that table. The sample table holds under 200,000 clones, of which around nine tenths were seen once. The ten largest clones represent roughly 0.77% of the sample.

On this clone itself: This clone's antigen is unknown. Base qualities are not provided; no much larger clone lies one nucleotide away.

Overall study outcomes, separate from this receptor: The quantity of clinical and demographic metadata differed by source and by participant and was supplied without curation.

This chain joins TRBV12-2 to TRBJ1-1. TRBV12-2 constitutes a pseudogene. Sample: PBMCs or T cells enriched from blood (not recorded which). The sequence was obtained from a woman aged 18-35 years who had recovered from COVID-19. The base sequence is TGTGCAAGTCGCTTAGCGCGGGATAGCAACACTGAAGCTTTCTTT. This sequence encodes CASRLARDSNTEAFF.